This T cell receptor (beta chain) was identified in a study of shared clonotypes between healthy human individuals. Measured with immunoSEQ multiplex PCR; TCRdb has only the in-frame clones, and not every one. The table includes more than 400,000 clones, around four fifths detected once. The V and J ends lost 5 bases and 1 base, in that order; junction bases with no gene match: 10. This CDR3 is built from 16 residues. The germline CDR1 and CDR2 sequences are SEHNR and FQNEAQ (reference sequence). The source is a woman aged 35 to 49 in good health. Some clones in this sample may be carry-over from other donors' samples. Source material: PBMCs. The genes are TRBV7-9 and TRBJ2-7; TRBD1 aligns across 8 bases. The CDR3 region is CASSRTGTGVSYEQYF. In DNA, the CDR3 is TGTGCCAGCAGCCGGACAGGGACAGGTGTGTCCTACGAGCAGTACTTC.